This entry is about one T cell receptor beta chain. This entry comes from a study of T cell changes during pregnancy in multiple sclerosis. CDR3 length: 15 amino acids. Trimming cost V 5 bases and J 6 bases, with 18 bases left between them. The germline gives CDR1 MDHEN, CDR2 SYDVKM. Clones were read by immunoSEQ multiplex PCR, and TCRdb kept only the in-frame ones, dropping some. This repertoire shows approximately 92,000 clones, approximately 93% found once; its top ten account for over 0.85%. This receptor was taken from a female donor with multiple sclerosis, enrolled in a pregnancy study. Source: peripheral blood, taken after pregnancy. The chain combines TRBV28 with TRBJ2-3; a possible D gene is TRBD2 (6 bases). The CDR3 region is CASSILALTADTQYF. For the CDR3, the DNA is TGTGCCAGCAGTATACTAGCACTTACCGCCGATACGCAGTATTTT.